The 10 T cell receptor beta chains presented below share a single source sample, sequenced in a study of OX40 agonist ivuxolimab in advanced cancers. The method was immunoSEQ multiplex PCR; TCRdb's version includes in-frame clones alone and lacks a portion of them. The data contain about 46,000 clones, 88% of them singletons. The material was CD4+ or CD8+ T cells sorted from blood, obtained in a trial of the OX40 agonist ivuxolimab. The receptor source for this set is an adult with an advanced solid tumor such as melanoma, head and neck, liver or kidney cancer.

The rearrangement joins TRBV5-1 to TRBJ2-7, with 15 bases that match TRBD2. The germline V gene encodes CDR1 SGHRS and CDR2 YFSETQ. J lost 3 bases, V lost 5 bases, and 9 bases had no gene match. The CDR3 runs 17 residues. The CDR3 region is CASSWGTSGRIIYEQYF. CDR3 nucleotides: TGCGCCAGCAGTTGGGGGACTAGCGGGAGGATAATCTACGAGCAGTACTTC.

The rearrangement uses TRBV19 and TRBJ2-2; D may be TRBD2 (5 bases). CDR1 is LNHDA and CDR2 is SQIVND in the germline V gene (reference sequence). V lost 3 bases and J lost 4, with 15 bases in between. The CDR3 runs 16 residues. This CDR3 reads CASSMVGSWGTGELFF. The CDR3 bases are TGTGCCAGTAGTATGGTGGGGAGTTGGGGCACCGGGGAGCTGTTTTTT.

The gene calls are TRBV11-2 and TRBJ2-5, with D perhaps TRBD1 or TRBD2 (6 bases each). V dropped 3 bases and J dropped 3 bases, with 11 bases sitting between them. CDR1 SGHAT and CDR2 FQNNGV come from the germline V gene. The CDR3 length is 14 residues. CDR3 coding DNA: TGTGCCAGCAGCTTCGGGGGCAGCAAAGAGACCCAGTACTTC. Encoded protein: CASSFGGSKETQYF.

V and J are TRBV11-2 and TRBJ1-3, with 9 bases fitting TRBD1. This CDR3 has 16 residues. Looked up from germline, CDR1 is SGHAT and CDR2 is FQNNGV. After removal of 4 bases from V and 0 bases from J, the junction contained 4 bases not matched to a gene. The CDR3 DNA is TGTGCCAGCAGCTCCGGACAGGGGTTCTCTGGAAACACCATATATTTT. It encodes CASSSGQGFSGNTIYF.

The count of this clone is one. The chain uses TRBV29-1 and TRBJ2-7; TRBD1 aligns across 9 bases. The CDR3 extends over 14 amino acids. Looked up from germline, CDR1 is SQVTM and CDR2 is ANQGSEA. V shed 4 bases and J 5 bases; nucleotides not matched to a gene: 9. The CDR3 DNA reads TGCAGCGTTGGTCCGGGACAGGGTAACGACGAGCAGTACTTC. Translating gives CSVGPGQGNDEQYF.

The gene calls are TRBV10-2 and TRBJ2-7; D remains unclear. This CDR3 comprises 15 residues. The V and J ends lost 3 bases and 0 bases respectively, with 12 bases between them. Per the germline V gene, CDR1 is WSHSY and CDR2 is SAAADI. The CDR3 spells CASSERSGSSYEQYF. CDR3 in DNA: TGCGCCAGCAGTGAAAGATCGGGCAGCTCCTACGAGCAGTACTTC.

This clone was detected a few times. The chain has TRBV4-1 and TRBJ1-2, with unresolved D. CDR1 and CDR2 (germline): MGHRA, YSYEKL. Trimming cost V 1 base and J 3 bases, with 9 bases left between them. The CDR3 has 14 amino acids. As DNA, the CDR3 is TGCGCCAGCAGCCAAGCGGCCGCCTACTATGGCTACACCTTC. Protein: CASSQAAAYYGYTF.

The chain carries TRBV7-8 and TRBJ1-2; possible D gene TRBD1, 6 bases. The CDR3 length is 16 residues. The ends were cut back, 6 bases at V and 3 bases at J, with 20 bases in the middle. Germline loops: CDR1 SGHVS, CDR2 FQNEAQ. CDR3 protein: CASSRFRDTAYYGYTF. The DNA of the CDR3 is TGTGCCAGCAGTCGCTTCCGGGACACTGCGTACTATGGCTACACCTTC.

The rearrangement uses TRBV19 and TRBJ1-1; a possible D gene is TRBD1 (6 bases). In germline, CDR1 is LNHDA, CDR2 SQIVND (reference sequence). This CDR3 contains 14 residues. V was pared by 1 base and J by 5 bases, with 11 bases between. CDR3 residues: CASSIGTGWTEAFF. CDR3 nucleotides: TGTGCCAGTAGTATAGGCACAGGGTGGACTGAAGCTTTCTTT.

This chain joins TRBV6-1 and TRBJ2-5, with TRBD2 matching 11 bases. The length of the CDR3 is 15 residues. The V gene end was trimmed by 4 bases and the J gene end by 2 bases; junction bases not matched to a gene: 3. Germline lookup yields CDR1 MNHNS and CDR2 SASEGT. The CDR3 protein is CASSALAGGQETQYF. Here the CDR3 DNA reads TGTGCCAGCAGTGCCCTAGCGGGGGGACAAGAGACCCAGTACTTC.